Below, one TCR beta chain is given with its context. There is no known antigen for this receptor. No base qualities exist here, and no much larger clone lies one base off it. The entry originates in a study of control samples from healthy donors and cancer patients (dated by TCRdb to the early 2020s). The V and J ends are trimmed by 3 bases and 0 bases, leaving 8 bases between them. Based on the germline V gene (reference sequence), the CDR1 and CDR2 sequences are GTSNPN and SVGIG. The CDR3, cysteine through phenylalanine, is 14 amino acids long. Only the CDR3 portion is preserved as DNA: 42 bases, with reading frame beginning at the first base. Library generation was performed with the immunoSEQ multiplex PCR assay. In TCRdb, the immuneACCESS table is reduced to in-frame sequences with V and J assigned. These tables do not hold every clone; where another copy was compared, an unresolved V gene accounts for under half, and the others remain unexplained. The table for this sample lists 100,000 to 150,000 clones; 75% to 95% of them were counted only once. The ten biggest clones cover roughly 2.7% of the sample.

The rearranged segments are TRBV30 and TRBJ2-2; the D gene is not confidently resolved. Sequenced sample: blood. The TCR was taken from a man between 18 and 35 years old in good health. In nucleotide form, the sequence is TGTGCCTGGAGGCCAGGCACGAACACCGGGGAGCTGTTTTTT. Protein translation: CAWRPGTNTGELFF. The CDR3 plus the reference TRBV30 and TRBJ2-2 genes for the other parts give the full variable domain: SQTIHQWPATLVQPVGSPLSLECTVEGTSNPNLYWYRQAAGRGLQLLFYSVGIGQISSEVPQNLSASRPQDRQFILSSKKLLLSDSGFYLCAWRPGTNTGELFFGEGSRLTVL.